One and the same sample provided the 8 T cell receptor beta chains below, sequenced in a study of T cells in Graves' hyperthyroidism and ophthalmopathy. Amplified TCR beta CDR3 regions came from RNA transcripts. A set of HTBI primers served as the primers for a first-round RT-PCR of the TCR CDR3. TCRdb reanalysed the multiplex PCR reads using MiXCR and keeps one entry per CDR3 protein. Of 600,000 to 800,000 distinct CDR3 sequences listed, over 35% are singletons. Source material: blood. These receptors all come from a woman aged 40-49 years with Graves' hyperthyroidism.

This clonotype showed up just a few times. The CDR3 DNA follows: TGCAGTGCTAGAGCACAGACGAGCAAAGGGTCTGGCAATCAGCCCCAGCATTTT. Encoded protein: CSARAQTSKGSGNQPQHF. The chain is built from TRBV20-1 and TRBJ1-5, with no clear D. The CDR3 is 18 residues long. Germline V gene data show CDR1 as DFQATT and CDR2 as SNEGSKA (reference sequence). V dropped 1 base and J dropped 2 bases, with 21 bases sitting between them.

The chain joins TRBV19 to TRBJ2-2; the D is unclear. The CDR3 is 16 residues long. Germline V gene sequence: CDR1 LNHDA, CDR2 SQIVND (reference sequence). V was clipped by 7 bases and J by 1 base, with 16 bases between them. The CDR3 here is CASNDVGTKNTGELFF. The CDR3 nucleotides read TGTGCCAGTAATGATGTTGGTACCAAGAACACCGGGGAGCTGTTTTTT.

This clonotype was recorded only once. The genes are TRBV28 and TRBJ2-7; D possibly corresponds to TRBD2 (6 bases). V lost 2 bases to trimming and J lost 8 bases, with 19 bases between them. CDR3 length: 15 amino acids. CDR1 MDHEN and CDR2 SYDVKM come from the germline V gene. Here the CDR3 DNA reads TGTGCCAGCAGTTTAGCTAGCGCCGGATATGAGCAGCAGTACTTC. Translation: CASSLASAGYEQQYF.

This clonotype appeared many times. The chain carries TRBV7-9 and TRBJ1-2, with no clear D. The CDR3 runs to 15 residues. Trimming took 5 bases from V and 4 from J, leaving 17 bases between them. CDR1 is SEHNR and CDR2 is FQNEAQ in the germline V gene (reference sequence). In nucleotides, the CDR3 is TGTGCCAGCAGCCCCCGGCGGCTCGACCTCTATGGCTACACCTTC. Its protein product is CASSPRRLDLYGYTF.

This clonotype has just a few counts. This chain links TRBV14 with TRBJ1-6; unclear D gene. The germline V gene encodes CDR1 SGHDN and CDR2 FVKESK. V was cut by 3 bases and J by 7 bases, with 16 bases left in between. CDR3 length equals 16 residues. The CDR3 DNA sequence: TGTGCCAGCAGCCAGCCAGCGGGGAAAGGCAATTCACCCCTCCACTTT. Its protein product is CASSQPAGKGNSPLHF.

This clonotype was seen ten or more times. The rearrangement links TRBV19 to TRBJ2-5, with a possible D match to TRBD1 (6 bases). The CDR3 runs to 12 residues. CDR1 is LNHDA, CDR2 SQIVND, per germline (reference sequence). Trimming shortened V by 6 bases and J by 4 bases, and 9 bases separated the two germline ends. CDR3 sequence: CASRGGPETQYF. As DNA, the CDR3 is TGTGCCAGTAGAGGGGGACCAGAGACCCAGTACTTC.

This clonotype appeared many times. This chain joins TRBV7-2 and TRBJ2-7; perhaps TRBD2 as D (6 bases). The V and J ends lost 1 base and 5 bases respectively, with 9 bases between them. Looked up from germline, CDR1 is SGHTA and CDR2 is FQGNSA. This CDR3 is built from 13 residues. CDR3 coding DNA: TGTGCCAGCAGCTTAGGACTAGATGACGAGCAGTACTTC. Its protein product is CASSLGLDDEQYF.

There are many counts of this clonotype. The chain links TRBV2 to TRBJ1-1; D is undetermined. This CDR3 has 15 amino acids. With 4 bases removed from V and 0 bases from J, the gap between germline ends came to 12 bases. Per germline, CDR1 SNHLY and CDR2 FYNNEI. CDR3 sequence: CASSVRLVMNTEAFF. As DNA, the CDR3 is TGTGCCAGCAGTGTACGCTTGGTGATGAACACTGAAGCTTTCTTT.